The next 31 T cell receptor beta chains were all read from a single sample in a study of T cells after yellow fever vaccination (dated by TCRdb to about 2019). The library was generated by 5' RACE. Data came from an Illumina HiSeq 2500. TCRdb handled the public reads itself, with Q25 trimming in fastp and clone calling in MiXCR, and kept productive beta chains. Records with the same CDR3 protein are collapsed into one entry carrying the most frequent genes and DNA. The sample table holds 50,000 to 65,000 distinct CDR3 sequences, of which approximately 6.6% were seen once. Clones ranked in the top ten supply approximately 24% of the sample. The sample's treatment or condition label, in plain terms: live attenuated yellow fever vaccine strain. Here the sequenced sample was CD8+ T cells not binding an NS4B(214-222) dextramer, sorted from PBMCs, taken around 45 days after the first yellow fever vaccination. This specimen's cell subset or site label, interpreted: NS4B epitope dextramer-negative CD8 T cells. These TCRs come from a man in his late teens or twenties who received the YFV17D yellow fever vaccine.

The sample holds many counts of this clonotype. This chain links TRBV24-1 with TRBJ1-5, with D hard to call. CDR1 and CDR2 (germline): KGHDR, SFDVKD. V lost 5 bases and J 0 bases, leaving 1 base between the germline ends. This CDR3 has 12 amino acids. Here the CDR3 DNA reads TGTGCCACCAGTGTTAGCAATCAGCCCCAGCATTTT. As protein: CATSVSNQPQHF.

The CDR3 loop reads CASSEGQGYSNQPQHF. The DNA of the CDR3 is TGTGCCAGCAGCGAGGGACAGGGGTATAGCAATCAGCCCCAGCATTTT. This sequence joins TRBV2 and TRBJ1-5; 10 bases agree with TRBD1. This CDR3 contains 16 residues. In germline, CDR1 is SNHLY, CDR2 FYNNEI. V was pared by 6 bases and J by 0 bases, with 5 bases of the junction left unmatched.

The sample holds a few counts of this clonotype. The rearrangement joins TRBV2 to TRBJ2-7, with D maybe TRBD1 (5 bases). Germline loops: CDR1 SNHLY, CDR2 FYNNEI. The CDR3 is 15 residues long. V shed 3 bases and J shed 2 bases, with 14 bases lying between them. The CDR3 DNA reads TGTGCCAGCAGTGAGAGAACAGGAATCCCCTACGAGCAGTACTTC. It is translated as CASSERTGIPYEQYF.

This clonotype was detected many times. This sequence joins TRBV6-2 or TRBV6-3 and TRBJ2-7; D is ambiguous. CDR1 and CDR2 from the germline V gene are MNHEY and SVGEGT. Deletions cut 5 bases from V and 4 bases from J, with 9 bases between. This CDR3 spans 12 amino acids. The CDR3 here is CASSLDWYEQYF. CDR3 coding DNA: TGTGCCAGCAGTCTCGATTGGTACGAGCAGTACTTC.

This clonotype came up a few times. J is TRBJ2-7 and V is TRBV2; possibly TRBD1 for D (6 bases). Trimming removed 7 bases from V and 9 bases from J, with 22 bases in between. The CDR3 runs 14 residues. Germline CDR1 reads SNHLY; CDR2 reads FYNNEI. The CDR3 bases are TGTGCCAGCAACAGGGCCTCTCCTACGGAGTGGCAGTACTTC. It codes for CASNRASPTEWQYF.

This clonotype appeared a few times. The V call is TRBV20-1, the J call TRBJ1-2; 8 nucleotides agree with TRBD1. V was clipped by 3 bases and J by 3 bases; unmatched bases: 9. The CDR3 has 15 amino acids. Germline V CDR1 and CDR2: DFQATT, SNEGSKA (reference sequence). CDR3 sequence reads: CSARGTGKFYYGYTF. CDR3 DNA sequence: TGCAGTGCTAGGGGGACAGGCAAGTTCTACTATGGCTACACCTTC.

The chain links TRBV4-2 to TRBJ2-3; 7 bases are shared with TRBD2. This CDR3 is 16 amino acids long. With 2 bases clipped from V and 2 bases from J, the junction kept 7 bases outside the gene matches. CDR1 is LGHNA and CDR2 is YNFKEQ in the germline V gene. CDR3 protein: CASSQRGGTNTDTQYF. The CDR3 DNA follows: TGTGCCAGCAGCCAAAGAGGTGGGACTAACACAGATACGCAGTATTTT.

Ten or more counts support this clonotype. The V call is TRBV12-3 or TRBV12-4, the J call TRBJ2-1; the D is unclear. The V end was cut by 4 bases, the J end by 6 bases, with 7 bases between. The CDR3 length is 12 residues. DNA for the CDR3: TGTGCCAGCAGTTCCATCTTCAATGAGCAGTTCTTC. Translating it yields CASSSIFNEQFF.

This clonotype was detected many times. V gene TRBV4-3 combines with J gene TRBJ2-1; D not resolved. Germline assignment: CDR1 LGHNA and CDR2 YSLEER. V was trimmed by 0 bases and J by 7 bases, leaving 4 bases between them. The CDR3 consists of 12 residues. DNA for the CDR3: TGCGCCAGCAGCCAAGACAGGAATGAGCAGTTCTTC. Its translation is CASSQDRNEQFF.

The rearrangement links TRBV6-2 or TRBV6-3 to TRBJ2-3; possibly TRBD2 for D (5 bases). In germline, CDR1 is MNHEY, CDR2 SVGEGT. The CDR3 is 16 amino acids. V was clipped by 0 bases and J by 3 bases, with 13 bases between them. CDR3 in DNA: TGTGCCAGCAGTTACTCCGTGGGAGAACCGACAGATACGCAGTATTTT. Encoded protein: CASSYSVGEPTDTQYF.

This rearrangement joins TRBV27 to TRBJ2-5; weak D call: TRBD1 (5 bases). V lost 2 bases to trimming and J lost 2 bases, with 12 bases between them. CDR1 and CDR2 (germline): MNHEY, SMNVEV (reference sequence). This CDR3 comprises 15 residues. The CDR3 DNA is TGTGCCAGCAGTTTAATAAGACAGCCGCAAGAGACCCAGTACTTC. This codes for CASSLIRQPQETQYF.

This clonotype has at least ten counts. The chain carries TRBV6-2 or TRBV6-3 and TRBJ1-1, with D tentatively TRBD1 (5 bases). Trimming took 4 bases from V and 5 from J, leaving 8 bases between them. This CDR3 region has 12 residues. Germline V gives CDR1 MNHEY, CDR2 SVGEGT. The CDR3 DNA follows: TGTGCCAGCAGTTTCAGGGTTACTGAAGCTTTCTTT. It is translated as CASSFRVTEAFF.

At least ten counts were recorded for this clonotype. The chain has TRBV7-8 and TRBJ2-7; perhaps TRBD1 as D (6 bases). CDR1 SGHVS and CDR2 FQNEAQ come from the germline V gene. The CDR3 runs to 12 residues. V lost 4 bases and J lost 7, with 11 bases in between. For the CDR3, the DNA is TGTGCCAGCAGCTCTGGACAGCTGGAGCAGTACGTC. Its translation is CASSSGQLEQYV.

About this clonotype: A single base separates this from a much larger clone, so it may be a read error. V is TRBV29-1 and J is TRBJ1-1; D gene unclear. The germline V gene has CDR1 SQVTM and CDR2 ANQGSEA. CDR3 size: 12 residues. V was cut by 3 bases and J by 4 bases, with 9 bases left in between. The CDR3 region has the DNA TGCAGCGTTGAGGGGATGGGCACTGAAGCTTTCTTT. This codes for CSVEGMGTEAFF.

This clonotype was recorded at least ten times. This chain joins TRBV28 and TRBJ2-2; the D is unclear. This CDR3 has 14 residues. V dropped 3 bases and J dropped 5 bases, with 10 bases sitting between them. Germline-derived CDR1 and CDR2 are MDHEN and SYDVKM. The CDR3 loop is CASSLAPRTGELFF. The CDR3 nucleotides are TGTGCCAGCAGTTTGGCCCCTAGGACCGGGGAGCTGTTTTTT.

This clonotype was seen a few times. The chain couples TRBV7-9 to TRBJ2-3, with TRBD1 as a possible D gene (7 bases). The V gene's germline CDR1 is SEHNR and CDR2 FQNEAQ (reference sequence). This CDR3 is 15 amino acids long. Trimming pared 5 bases from V and 5 bases from J, leaving 17 bases between. The CDR3 nucleotides are TGTGCCAGCAGCCAAATCAGGGGGAGGAGAGATACGCAGTATTTT. Encoded protein: CASSQIRGRRDTQYF.

In this sample, this clonotype turned up many times. J is TRBJ1-2 and V is TRBV5-1; 7 nucleotides agree with TRBD1. The CDR3 runs 14 residues. J was trimmed by 6 bases and V by 5 bases; bases with no gene match: 10. Germline values: CDR1 SGHRS, CDR2 YFSETQ. The CDR3 sequence is CASRPGQGDDGYTF. In DNA form, the CDR3 reads TGCGCCAGCAGACCGGGGCAGGGGGACGATGGCTACACCTTC.

The table lists this clonotype with many counts. The genes are TRBV6-1 and TRBJ2-1; no clear D. Trimming stripped 6 bases from V and 1 base from J, with 7 bases between. The CDR3 has 13 residues. Germline V CDR1 and CDR2: MNHNS, SASEGT. CDR3: CASSGRSYNEQFF. As DNA, the CDR3 is TGTGCCAGCAGCGGGCGGTCCTACAATGAGCAGTTCTTC.

The chain employs TRBV7-9 and TRBJ1-1; D uncertain. The CDR3 extends over 16 amino acids. Germline lookup yields CDR1 SEHNR and CDR2 FQNEAQ (reference sequence). The V end lost 4 bases, the J end lost 3 bases, and 18 bases lay between the germline ends. The CDR3 protein is CASSYYRALADTEAFF. CDR3 DNA sequence: TGTGCCAGCAGCTACTACCGGGCCCTGGCAGACACTGAAGCTTTCTTT.

In this sample, this clonotype turned up many times. The chain couples TRBV9 to TRBJ1-1, with 8 bases fitting TRBD1. Trimming removed 3 bases from V and 11 bases from J; junction bases left unmatched: 9. CDR1 is SGDLS and CDR2 is YYNGEE in the germline V gene. The CDR3 spans 13 residues. CDR3 sequence (DNA): TGTGCCAGCAGCGAAAGGACAGGGCCCCACGCTTTCTTT. It specifies CASSERTGPHAFF.

The table lists this clonotype with many counts. The CDR3 sequence is CATSGAGGHHEQFF. CDR3 DNA: TGTGCCACCAGCGGAGCGGGGGGGCATCATGAGCAGTTCTTC. The chain employs TRBV15 and TRBJ2-1, with 10 bases identical to TRBD2. After removal of 5 bases from V and 8 bases from J, the junction contained 6 bases not matched to a gene. In germline, CDR1 is LNHNV, CDR2 YYDKDF (reference sequence). CDR3 length equals 14 residues. The full variable domain, completed using reference TRBV15 and TRBJ2-1, is DAMVIQNPRYQVTQFGKPVTLSCSQTLNHNVMYWYQQKSSQAPKLLFHYYDKDFNNEADTPDNFQSRRPNTSFCFLDIRSPGLGDTAMYLCATSGAGGHHEQFFGPGTRLTVL.

This clonotype came up many times. This chain uses TRBV29-1 with TRBJ2-3; the match to TRBD2 covers 7 bases. After removal of 4 bases from V and 4 bases from J, the junction contained 8 bases not matched to a gene. Germline V gene data show CDR1 as SQVTM and CDR2 as ANQGSEA. The CDR3 is made up of 14 amino acids. CDR3 loop: CSVVWRGISDTQYF. CDR3 DNA: TGCAGCGTTGTGTGGCGGGGGATTTCAGATACGCAGTATTTT.

This clonotype appeared once. A much bigger clone sits one base away, suggesting this may be a read error. This chain connects TRBV4-3 to TRBJ1-4; no definite D call. V dropped 1 base and J dropped 5 bases, with 14 bases sitting between them. This CDR3 contains 16 residues. The germline gives CDR1 LGHNA, CDR2 YSLEER. The CDR3 region is CASSQGRLQMNEKLFF. In DNA form, the CDR3 reads TGCGCCAGCAGCCAAGGGCGGTTACAGATGAATGAAAAACTGTTTTTT.

This clonotype was seen a few times. This chain connects TRBV9 to TRBJ1-5, with D hard to call. The CDR3 is 15 residues long. Germline CDR1 is SGDLS and CDR2 is YYNGEE. Trimming pared 0 bases from V and 0 bases from J, leaving 7 bases between. This CDR3 is CASSVEGLSNQPQHF. The CDR3 DNA follows: TGTGCCAGCAGCGTAGAAGGTCTTAGCAATCAGCCCCAGCATTTT.

The gene calls are TRBV4-1 and TRBJ2-2, with TRBD2 matching over 7 bases. The germline V gene has CDR1 MGHRA and CDR2 YSYEKL. J was trimmed by 4 bases and V by 4 bases; bases with no gene match: 9. The CDR3 runs 16 residues. This CDR3 is CASSPIGRETTGELFF. The CDR3 DNA reads as TGCGCCAGCAGCCCTATCGGGCGGGAGACCACCGGGGAGCTGTTTTTT.

This chain connects TRBV6-5 to TRBJ2-1; 10 bases line up with TRBD2. This CDR3 has 16 amino acids. With 6 bases clipped from V and 4 bases from J, the junction kept 9 bases outside the gene matches. The germline V gene has CDR1 MNHEY and CDR2 SVGAGI. The CDR3 DNA sequence: TGTGCCAGCAGATCAGGGCTAGCGGGGGATTACAATGAGCAGTTCTTC. Amino acid sequence: CASRSGLAGDYNEQFF.

This clonotype was recorded a few times. For the CDR3, the DNA is TGTGCCAGCACCAATTGGGGGGGGGCTGAAGCTTTCTTT. Residues: CASTNWGGAEAFF. J is TRBJ1-1 and V is TRBV5-6; perhaps TRBD1 as D (5 bases). The CDR3 loop spans 13 amino acids. The germline CDR1 and CDR2 sequences are SGHDT and YYEEEE. V dropped 6 bases and J dropped 6 bases, with 15 bases sitting between them.

The sample holds a few counts of this clonotype. This sequence joins TRBV18 and TRBJ2-1; D is unresolved. Germline-derived CDR1 and CDR2 are KGHSH and LQKENI. Trimming removed 3 bases at V and 2 bases at J, with 11 bases between. The CDR3 totals 15 residues. CDR3 loop: CASSPVDAAYNEQFF. DNA of the CDR3: TGTGCCAGCTCACCTGTGGACGCCGCCTACAATGAGCAGTTCTTC.

This clonotype came up many times. This chain connects TRBV7-8 to TRBJ2-7, with 7 bases that match TRBD1. CDR3 length: 14 amino acids. After removal of 1 base from V and 4 bases from J, the junction contained 4 bases not matched to a gene. Germline loops: CDR1 SGHVS, CDR2 FQNEAQ. The CDR3: CASSLGQGLYEQYF. DNA for the CDR3: TGTGCCAGCAGCTTAGGACAGGGTCTATACGAGCAGTACTTC.

V and J are TRBV29-1 and TRBJ2-3; 10 nucleotides line up with TRBD1. The trim removed 5 bases at V and 5 bases at J, leaving 1 base unmatched. Per the germline V gene, CDR1 is SQVTM and CDR2 is ANQGSEA. The CDR3 loop spans 12 amino acids. CDR3 coding DNA: TGCAGCGTTCGGACAGGGGGAGATACGCAGTATTTT. Translation gives CSVRTGGDTQYF.

The sample holds a few counts of this clonotype. The J gene is TRBJ2-3, the V gene TRBV7-6, with D hard to call. This CDR3 has 13 amino acids. Germline V CDR1 and CDR2: SGHVS, FNYEAQ. Trimming removed 5 bases from V and 2 bases from J, with 8 bases in between. The chain's CDR3 is CASSAAYTDTQYF. The DNA of the CDR3 is TGTGCCAGCAGCGCCGCCTACACAGATACGCAGTATTTT. Based on the CDR3 plus reference TRBV7-6 and TRBJ2-3, the full variable domain is GAGVSQSPRYKVTKRGQDVALRCDPISGHVSLYWYRQALGQGPEFLTYFNYEAQQDKSGLPNDRFSAERPEGSISTLTIQRTEQRDSAMYRCASSAAYTDTQYFGPGTRLTVL.